This T cell receptor beta chain was recorded in a study of blood T cell repertoires in COVID-19. Overall study context: PBMCs, B-cell-depleted T cells, or T cells were the source of the cDNA or gDNA that made up the material.

The data were produced by immunoSEQ multiplex PCR, yet TCRdb's version contains in-frame clones alone and is incomplete. The sample has just under 350,000 clones, about 87% seen once. Germline V gene lookup returns CDR1 SGHRS and CDR2 YFSETQ. The CDR3 has 16 residues. V lost 5 bases and J lost 3; bases outside the gene matches: 6. The receptor's source is a woman between 45 and 65 years old with COVID-19, enrolled during active disease. Sequenced input: peripheral blood. The chain links TRBV5-1 to TRBJ2-2; the match to TRBD2 covers 11 bases. The CDR3 DNA reads as TGCGCCAGCAGACGGCCGGGACTAGCGGACACCGGGGAGCTGTTTTTT. Translating gives CASRRPGLADTGELFF. Based on the CDR3 plus reference TRBV5-1 and TRBJ2-2, the full variable domain is KAGVTQTPRYLIKTRGQQVTLSCSPISGHRSVSWYQQTPGQGLQFLFEYFSETQRNKGNFPGRFSGRQFSNSRSEMNVSTLELGDSALYLCASRRPGLADTGELFFGEGSRLTVL.